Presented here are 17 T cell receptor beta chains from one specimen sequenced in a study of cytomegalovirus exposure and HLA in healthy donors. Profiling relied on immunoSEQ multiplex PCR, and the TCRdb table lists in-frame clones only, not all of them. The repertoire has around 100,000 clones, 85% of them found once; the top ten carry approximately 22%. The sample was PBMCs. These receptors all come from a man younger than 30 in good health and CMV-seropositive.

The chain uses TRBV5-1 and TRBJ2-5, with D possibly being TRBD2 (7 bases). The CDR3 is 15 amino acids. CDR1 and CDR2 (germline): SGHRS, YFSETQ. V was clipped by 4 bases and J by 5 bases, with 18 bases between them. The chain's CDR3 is CASSPRGAGVETQYF. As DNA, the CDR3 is TGCGCCAGCAGCCCCCGGGGGGCGGGAGTGGAGACCCAGTACTTC.

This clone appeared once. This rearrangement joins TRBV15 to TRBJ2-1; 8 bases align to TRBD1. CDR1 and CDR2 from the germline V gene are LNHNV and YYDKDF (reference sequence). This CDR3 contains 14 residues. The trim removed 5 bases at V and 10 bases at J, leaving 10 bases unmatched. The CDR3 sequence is CATSWDRSASEQFF. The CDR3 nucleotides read TGTGCCACCAGCTGGGACAGGTCTGCAAGCGAGCAGTTCTTC.

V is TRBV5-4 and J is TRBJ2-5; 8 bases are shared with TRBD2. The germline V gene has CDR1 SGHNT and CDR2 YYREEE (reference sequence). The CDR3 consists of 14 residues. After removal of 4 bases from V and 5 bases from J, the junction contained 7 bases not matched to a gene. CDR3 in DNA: TGTGCCAGCAGCCCCGGGGGGGCTATGGAGACCCAGTACTTC. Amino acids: CASSPGGAMETQYF.

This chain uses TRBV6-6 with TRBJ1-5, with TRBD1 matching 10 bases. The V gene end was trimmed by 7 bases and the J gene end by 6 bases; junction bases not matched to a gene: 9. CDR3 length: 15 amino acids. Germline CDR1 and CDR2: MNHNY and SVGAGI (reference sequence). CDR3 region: CASKATGGEAQPQHF. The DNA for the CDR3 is TGTGCCAGCAAAGCGACAGGGGGCGAAGCTCAGCCCCAGCATTTT.

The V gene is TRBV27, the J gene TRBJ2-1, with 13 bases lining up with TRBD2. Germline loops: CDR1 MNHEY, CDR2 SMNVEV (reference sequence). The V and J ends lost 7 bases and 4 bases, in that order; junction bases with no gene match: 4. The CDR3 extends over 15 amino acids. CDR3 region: CASNPGLAGYNEQFF. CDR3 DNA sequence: TGTGCCAGCAACCCGGGACTAGCGGGGTACAATGAGCAGTTCTTC.

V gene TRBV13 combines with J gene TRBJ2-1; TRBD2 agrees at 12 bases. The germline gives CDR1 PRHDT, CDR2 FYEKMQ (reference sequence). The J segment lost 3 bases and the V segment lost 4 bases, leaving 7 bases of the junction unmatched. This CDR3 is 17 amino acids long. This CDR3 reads CASSSGMTSGSYNEQFF. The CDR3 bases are TGTGCCAGCAGCTCAGGTATGACTAGCGGGAGCTACAATGAGCAGTTCTTC.

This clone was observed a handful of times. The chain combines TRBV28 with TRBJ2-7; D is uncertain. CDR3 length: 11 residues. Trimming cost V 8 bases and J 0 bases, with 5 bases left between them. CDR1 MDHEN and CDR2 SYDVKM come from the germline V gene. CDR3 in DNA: TGTGCCAGCCTAAGCTCCTACGAGCAGTACTTC. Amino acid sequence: CASLSSYEQYF.

For the CDR3, the DNA is TGTGCCAGCAGACAGGGTCTCAATGAGCAGTTCTTC. The encoded protein is CASRQGLNEQFF. The gene calls are TRBV6-5 and TRBJ2-1, with a weak D call TRBD1 (6 bases). CDR3 length equals 12 residues. Per germline, CDR1 MNHEY and CDR2 SVGAGI. The V end was cut by 6 bases, the J end by 6 bases, with 9 bases between.

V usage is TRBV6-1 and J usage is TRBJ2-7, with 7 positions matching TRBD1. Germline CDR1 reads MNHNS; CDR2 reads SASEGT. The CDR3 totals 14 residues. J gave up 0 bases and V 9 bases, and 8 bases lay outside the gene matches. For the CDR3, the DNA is TGTGCCAGTCGACGGGACAGAAACTCCTACGAGCAGTACGTC. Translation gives CASRRDRNSYEQYV.

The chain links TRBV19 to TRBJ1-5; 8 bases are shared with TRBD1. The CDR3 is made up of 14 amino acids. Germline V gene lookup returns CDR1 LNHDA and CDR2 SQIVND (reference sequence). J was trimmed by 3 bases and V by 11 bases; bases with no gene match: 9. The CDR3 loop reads CAAHGQGDNQPQHF. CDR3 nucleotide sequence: TGTGCCGCCCATGGACAGGGAGACAATCAGCCCCAGCATTTT.

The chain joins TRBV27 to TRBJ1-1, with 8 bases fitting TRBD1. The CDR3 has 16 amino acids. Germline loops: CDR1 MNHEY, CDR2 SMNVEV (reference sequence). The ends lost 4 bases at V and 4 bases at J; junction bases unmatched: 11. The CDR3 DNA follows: TGTGCCAGCAGTTCGGATCTTCAGGGGGCGAGCACTGAAGCTTTCTTT. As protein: CASSSDLQGASTEAFF.

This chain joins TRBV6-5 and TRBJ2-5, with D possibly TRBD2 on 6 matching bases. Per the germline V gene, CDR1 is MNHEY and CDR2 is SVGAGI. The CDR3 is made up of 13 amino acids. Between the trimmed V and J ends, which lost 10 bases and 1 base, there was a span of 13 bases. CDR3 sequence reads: CATWPGSQETQYF. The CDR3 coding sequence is TGTGCCACCTGGCCCGGGAGCCAAGAGACCCAGTACTTC.

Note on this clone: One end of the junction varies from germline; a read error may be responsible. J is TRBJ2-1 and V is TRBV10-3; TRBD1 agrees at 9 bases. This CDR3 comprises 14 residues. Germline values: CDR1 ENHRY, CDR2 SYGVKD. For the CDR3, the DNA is TGTGCCTCCGCACCCGGGACAGGGTACAGTGAGCAGTTCTTC. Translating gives CASAPGTGYSEQFF.

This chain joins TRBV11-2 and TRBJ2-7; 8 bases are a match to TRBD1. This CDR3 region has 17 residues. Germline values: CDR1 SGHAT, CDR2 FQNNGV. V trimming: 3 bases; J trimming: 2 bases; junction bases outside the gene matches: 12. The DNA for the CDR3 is TGTGCCAGCAGCTTGAACCACCCCGGGACAGGACCCTACGAGCAGTACTTC. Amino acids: CASSLNHPGTGPYEQYF.

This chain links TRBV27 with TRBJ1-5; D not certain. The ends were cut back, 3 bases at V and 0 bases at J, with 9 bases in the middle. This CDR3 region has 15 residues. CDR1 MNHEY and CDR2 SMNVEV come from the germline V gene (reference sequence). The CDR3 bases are TGTGCCAGCAGTTTTGGACTAAATAGCAATCAGCCCCAGCATTTT. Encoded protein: CASSFGLNSNQPQHF.

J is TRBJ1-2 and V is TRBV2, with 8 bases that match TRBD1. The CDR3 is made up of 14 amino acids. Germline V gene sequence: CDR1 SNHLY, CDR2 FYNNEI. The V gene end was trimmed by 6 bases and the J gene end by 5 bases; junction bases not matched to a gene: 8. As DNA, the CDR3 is TGTGCCAGCAGCGCCGGGACAGGTCTTTATGGCTACACCTTC. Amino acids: CASSAGTGLYGYTF.

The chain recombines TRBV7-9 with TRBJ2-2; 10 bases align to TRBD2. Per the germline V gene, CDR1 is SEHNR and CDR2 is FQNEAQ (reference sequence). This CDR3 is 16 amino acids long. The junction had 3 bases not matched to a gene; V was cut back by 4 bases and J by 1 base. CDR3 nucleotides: TGTGCCAGCAGCTCTCGGACTAGCGGGAACACCGGGGAGCTGTTTTTT. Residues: CASSSRTSGNTGELFF.